These 3 T cell receptor beta chains share one sample of origin, sequenced in a study of T cell changes during pregnancy in multiple sclerosis (dated by TCRdb to the late 2010s). The library relied on the immunoSEQ multiplex PCR assay. Imported from immuneACCESS, the table was reduced by TCRdb to in-frame sequences with V and J called. These copies leave out some clones; in studies compared against another copy, an unresolved V gene accounts for under half, and the cause of the remainder is not known. For this sample there are 90,000 or so clones; about nine tenths appear just once. The top ten clones comprise roughly 3.5% of the sample. The sample consisted of PBMCs, taken in the first trimester of pregnancy. The receptors originated from a female donor in good health, serving as a control in a pregnancy study. Some clones in this sample may be carry-over from other donors' samples.

The chain uses TRBV27 and TRBJ1-4; TRBD1 is a possible D gene (5 bases). This CDR3 is 14 amino acids long. The V gene's germline CDR1 is MNHEY and CDR2 SMNVEV (reference sequence). The ends were cut back, 0 bases at V and 8 bases at J, with 10 bases in the middle. The chain's CDR3 is CASSLSGRREKLFF. In DNA form, the CDR3 reads TGTGCCAGCAGTTTATCGGGGCGACGGGAAAAACTGTTTTTT.

This clone came up once. The rearrangement joins TRBV11-1 to TRBJ2-1, with TRBD1 as a possible D gene (6 bases). Germline-derived CDR1 and CDR2 are SGHAT and FQDESV (reference sequence). V lost 5 bases, J lost 9 bases, and 17 bases lay in between. The CDR3 is 14 residues long. The CDR3 here is CASSLGGTSSEQFF. In DNA, the CDR3 is TGTGCCAGCAGCCTAGGGGGTACTAGTTCTGAGCAGTTCTTC.

This clone was detected once. V is TRBV4-3 and J is TRBJ2-7; 7 bases line up with TRBD1. The CDR3 has 15 residues. Germline V lookup: CDR1 LGHNA, CDR2 YSLEER. J gave up 1 base and V 0 bases, and 3 bases lay outside the gene matches. CDR3: CASSQDRDRSYEQYF. For the CDR3, the DNA is TGCGCCAGCAGCCAAGATAGGGACAGATCCTACGAGCAGTACTTC.